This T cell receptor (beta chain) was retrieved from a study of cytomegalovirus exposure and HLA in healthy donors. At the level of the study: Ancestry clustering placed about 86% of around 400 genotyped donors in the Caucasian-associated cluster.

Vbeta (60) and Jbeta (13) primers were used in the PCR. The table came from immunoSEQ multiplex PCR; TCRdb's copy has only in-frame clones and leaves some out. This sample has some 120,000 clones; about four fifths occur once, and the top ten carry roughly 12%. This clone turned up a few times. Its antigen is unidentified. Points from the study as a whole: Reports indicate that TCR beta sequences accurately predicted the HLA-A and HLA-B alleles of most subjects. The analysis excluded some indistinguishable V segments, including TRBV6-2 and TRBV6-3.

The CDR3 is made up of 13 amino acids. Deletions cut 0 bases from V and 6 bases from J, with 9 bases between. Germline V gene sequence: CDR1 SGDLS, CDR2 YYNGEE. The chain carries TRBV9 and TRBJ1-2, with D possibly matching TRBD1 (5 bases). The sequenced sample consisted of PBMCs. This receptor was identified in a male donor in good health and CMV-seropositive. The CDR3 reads CASSVGGVHGYTF. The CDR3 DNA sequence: TGTGCCAGCAGCGTAGGGGGGGTACATGGCTACACCTTC.